These T cell receptor beta chains were read from a single sample in a study of neurological immune-mediated disorders. MiXCR was run by TCRdb on the 5' RACE reads, yielding one entry per CDR3 protein. Of 42,000 or so distinct CDR3 sequences in the sample, approximately 2.4% were seen once. The sample was PBMCs. The origin of the receptors is a man aged 25-45 years with multiple sclerosis. CDR3s include the opening cysteine and the closing phenylalanine or tryptophan. A D gene is named only where the DNA matches it firmly. A clone size is listed for some rows: how often the clone was seen (once, few, many), or a class if it is expanded.

TRBD1	.	TRBV5-1	TRBJ1-1	CASSIRTGEGTEAFF	TGCGCCAGCAGCATCAGGACAGGGGAGGGCACTGAAGCTTTCTTT
TRBD2	many	TRBV20-1	TRBJ2-5	CSARDLNSPAGVETQYF	TGCAGTGCTAGAGATCTGAATAGCCCCGCGGGGGTGGAGACCCAGTACTTC
.	many	TRBV7-2	TRBJ2-1	CASSLDVGVQFF	TGTGCCAGCAGCCTAGACGTGGGGGTGCAGTTCTTC
TRBD2	many	TRBV7-9	TRBJ2-1	CASSHGSGGRNEQFF	TGTGCCAGCAGCCATGGTAGCGGGGGTCGAAATGAGCAGTTCTTC
TRBD2	many	TRBV12-3/TRBV12-4	TRBJ2-3	CASSPGVAGSTDTQYF	TGTGCCAGCAGTCCCGGGGTAGCGGGGAGCACAGATACGCAGTATTTT
TRBD2	many	TRBV5-1	TRBJ2-1	CASSLDGGGVYNEQFF	TGCGCCAGCAGCTTGGATGGCGGGGGGGTTTACAATGAGCAGTTCTTC
TRBD1	many	TRBV20-1	TRBJ1-1	CSARDGHRGEGTEAFF	TGCAGTGCTAGAGACGGACACAGGGGGGAGGGGACTGAAGCTTTCTTT
.	many	TRBV6-1	TRBJ2-7	CASSEVLSSYEQYF	TGTGCCAGCAGTGAAGTCCTCTCCTCCTACGAGCAGTACTTC
.	many	TRBV20-1	TRBJ2-4	CSARESGIAKNIQYF	TGCAGTGCTAGGGAATCAGGGATAGCCAAAAACATTCAGTACTTC
.	many	TRBV6-2/TRBV6-3	TRBJ2-7	CASSYRQGGWEQYF	TGTGCCAGCAGTTACCGGCAGGGTGGTTGGGAGCAGTACTTC
.	many	TRBV20-1	TRBJ1-3	CSARDRQGLNTIYF	TGCAGTGCTAGAGATCGGCAGGGACTAAACACCATATATTTT
.	many	TRBV20-1	TRBJ2-6	CSARQGTGANVLTF	TGCAGTGCTAGGCAGGGTACTGGGGCCAACGTCCTGACTTTC
TRBD1	many	TRBV6-1	TRBJ2-7	CASSVGTGDVEQYF	TGTGCCAGCAGTGTTGGGACAGGGGATGTCGAGCAGTACTTC
TRBD1	many	TRBV5-1	TRBJ1-1	CASSKGTGGENTEAFF	TGCGCCAGCAGCAAGGGGACAGGGGGCGAGAACACTGAAGCTTTCTTT
TRBD2	many	TRBV20-1	TRBJ2-1	CSASRGGYNEQFF	TGCAGTGCTAGTCGGGGAGGGTACAATGAGCAGTTCTTC
.	many	TRBV6-1	TRBJ2-5	CASRRPGIGQETQYF	TGTGCCAGCCGCCGTCCAGGGATAGGGCAAGAGACCCAGTACTTC
TRBD1	many	TRBV6-6	TRBJ2-1	CASSYTTGSYEQFF	TGTGCCAGCAGTTACACGACAGGGAGCTATGAGCAGTTCTTC
.	many	TRBV20-1	TRBJ2-3	CSARQAEITDTQYF	TGCAGTGCTCGACAGGCCGAAATCACAGATACGCAGTATTTT
TRBD1	once	TRBV27	TRBJ1-6	CASSLPPDRAGNSPLHF	TGTGCCAGCAGTTTACCCCCCGACAGGGCTGGAAATTCACCCCTCCACTTT
TRBD2	.	TRBV5-1	TRBJ2-1	CASSLTTSGGNEQFF	TGCGCCAGCAGCTTGACGACTAGCGGGGGCAATGAGCAGTTCTTC
.	many	TRBV7-2	TRBJ2-2	CASSSPSRAGELFF	TGTGCCAGCAGCTCCCCTAGTAGGGCCGGGGAGCTGTTTTTT
.	many	TRBV27	TRBJ1-1	CASSLYFQGTEAFF	TGTGCCAGCAGTTTATATTTCCAGGGAACCGAAGCTTTCTTT
.	many	TRBV12-3/TRBV12-4	TRBJ1-1	CASSFGQRNTEAFF	TGTGCCAGCAGTTTCGGACAACGAAACACTGAAGCTTTCTTT
.	many	TRBV10-1	TRBJ1-1	CASSETPGGENTEAFF	TGCGCCAGCAGTGAGACCCCAGGAGGAGAGAACACTGAAGCTTTCTTT
.	many	TRBV7-9	TRBJ1-2	CASSLGIGYTF	TGTGCCAGCAGCTTAGGCATTGGCTACACCTTC
TRBD1	many	TRBV20-1	TRBJ2-1	CSARVQGAYNEQFF	TGCAGTGCTAGGGTCCAGGGGGCCTACAATGAGCAGTTCTTC
.	many	TRBV7-2	TRBJ1-5	CASSLIPGTQPQHF	TGTGCCAGCAGCTTAATTCCTGGAACTCAGCCCCAGCATTTT
TRBD1	many	TRBV20-1	TRBJ2-6	CSAYSGQGASGANVLTF	TGCAGTGCTTATTCGGGACAGGGCGCCTCTGGGGCCAACGTCCTGACTTTC
.	many	TRBV20-1	TRBJ2-7	CSASFMRVYEQYF	TGCAGTGCTAGTTTTATGAGGGTCTACGAGCAGTACTTC
.	many	TRBV20-1	TRBJ1-2	CSASGTSYGYTF	TGCAGTGCTAGTGGGACAAGCTATGGCTACACCTTC
.	many	TRBV11-2	TRBJ2-7	CASSLDLGGQYF	TGTGCCAGCAGCTTAGATCTGGGTGGGCAGTACTTC
TRBD2	many	TRBV20-1	TRBJ2-1	CSARSWLAGDYEQFF	TGCAGTGCTAGGTCCTGGCTAGCGGGGGATTATGAGCAGTTCTTC
.	many	TRBV7-6	TRBJ2-7	CASSLADSSYEQYF	TGTGCCAGCAGCTTAGCGGACAGCTCCTACGAGCAGTACTTC
TRBD1	many	TRBV4-1	TRBJ2-2	CASSQSGQGNTGELFF	TGCGCCAGCAGCCAATCAGGACAGGGGAACACCGGGGAGCTGTTTTTT
.	many	TRBV5-1	TRBJ1-1	CASKGEGLSEAFF	TGCGCCAGCAAGGGGGAAGGACTCTCTGAAGCTTTCTTT
TRBD1	many	TRBV5-1	TRBJ2-7	CASSSTGGLYEQYF	TGCGCCAGCAGCTCCACAGGGGGCCTGTACGAGCAGTACTTC
TRBD2	many	TRBV9	TRBJ2-1	CASSLSGRGYNEQFF	TGTGCCAGCAGCCTTAGCGGGAGGGGCTACAATGAGCAGTTCTTC
TRBD1	many	TRBV20-1	TRBJ1-1	CSAPGQGVFWAEAFF	TGCAGTGCTCCGGGACAGGGCGTTTTTTGGGCTGAAGCTTTCTTT
TRBD2	many	TRBV20-1	TRBJ2-3	CSARLGLAGTDTQYF	TGCAGTGCTCGACTAGGACTAGCGGGGACAGATACGCAGTATTTT
TRBD1	many	TRBV20-1	TRBJ2-5	CSAMSSTGGAETQYF	TGCAGTGCAATGTCGTCGACAGGGGGTGCAGAGACCCAGTACTTC
TRBD1	many	TRBV4-2	TRBJ1-2	CASSRAQGEGGYTF	TGTGCCAGCAGCCGCGCACAGGGGGAAGGAGGCTACACCTTC